Sequencing of this T cell receptor (beta chain) was carried out in a study of shared clonotypes between healthy human individuals. Whole-study context: Donors had three CD4 naive, three CD4 memory, two CD8 naive and one CD8 memory plate apiece. Notes on the study in general: The study sampled only blood, and tissue repertoires likely differ.

This clone was recorded once. The target antigen is unknown. Other DNA sequences of this sample code for an identical CDR3. CD45RO-negative, CCR7-positively selected cells formed the naive CD8 fraction, excluding terminally differentiated effector memory CD45RA+ cells. Each cell subset's genomic DNA was divided evenly among several immunoSEQ plates. Clones were sequenced by immunoSEQ multiplex PCR, and TCRdb holds only the in-frame ones, with some missing. The sample gives around 2,000,000 clones, about 95% of which show up once; around 1.1% is in the top ten. This CDR3 has 11 residues. Looked up from germline, CDR1 is MNHNS and CDR2 is SASEGT. V was cut by 3 bases and J by 3 bases, with 3 bases left in between.

J is TRBJ2-7 and V is TRBV6-1; D gene ambiguous. Source material: naive CD8+ T cells sorted from blood. This TCR was sampled from a man between 18 and 29 years old in good health. The CDR3 region is CASSDYYEQYF. CDR3 bases: TGTGCCAGCAGTGATTACTACGAGCAGTACTTC.